These 24 T cell receptor beta chains came from one sample sequenced in a study of Graves' ophthalmopathy and Graves' hyperthyroidism. Amplified material comprised TCR beta CDR3 regions derived from RNA transcripts. Second-round multiplex PCR followed a first-round RT-PCR using HTBI primers. One entry per CDR3 protein, called by TCRdb with MiXCR from the multiplex PCR reads. The sample yields about 340,000 distinct CDR3 sequences, roughly 16% seen once. The sequenced sample consisted of peripheral blood. The origin of the receptors is an adult man with Graves' ophthalmopathy.

This clonotype was counted many times. The chain combines TRBV6-5 with TRBJ1-1; no reliable D call. Germline V CDR1 and CDR2: MNHEY, SVGAGI. This CDR3 is built from 13 residues. V was clipped by 2 bases and J by 7 bases, with 11 bases between them. This CDR3 reads CASSYGPRIEAFF. The CDR3 nucleotides read TGTGCCAGCAGTTACGGGCCCCGGATTGAAGCTTTCTTT.

This clonotype has ten or more counts. The chain links TRBV14 to TRBJ1-2; D is possibly TRBD1 (5 bases). The CDR3 extends over 13 amino acids. Germline V gives CDR1 SGHDN, CDR2 FVKESK. V lost 3 bases and J 4 bases, leaving 9 bases between the germline ends. CDR3 sequence: CASSQGRAYGYTF. As DNA, the CDR3 is TGTGCCAGCAGCCAGGGGCGGGCCTATGGCTACACCTTC.

This clonotype was seen at least ten times. The chain employs TRBV5-1 and TRBJ2-7; 10 positions match TRBD2. This CDR3 contains 15 residues. With 1 base clipped from V and 3 bases from J, the junction kept 4 bases outside the gene matches. The germline CDR1 and CDR2 sequences are SGHRS and YFSETQ. The CDR3 region has the DNA TGCGCCAGCAGCTTGTTCTCTAGCGGGGGCTACGAGCAGTACTTC. Encoded protein: CASSLFSSGGYEQYF.

Many counts were recorded for this clonotype. The chain joins TRBV28 to TRBJ2-5; 9 bases fit TRBD1. This CDR3 has 16 amino acids. The V and J ends lost 6 bases and 5 bases, in that order; junction bases with no gene match: 13. Germline V gene sequence: CDR1 MDHEN, CDR2 SYDVKM. The CDR3 here is CASSLLGTGFGETQYF. The CDR3 nucleotides are TGTGCCAGCAGCCTTCTCGGGACAGGGTTCGGGGAGACCCAGTACTTC.

This clonotype appeared many times. The V call is TRBV11-2, the J call TRBJ2-3, with unresolved D. V lost 0 bases, J lost 7 bases, and 8 bases lay in between. The CDR3 spans 13 residues. Germline V gene sequence: CDR1 SGHAT, CDR2 FQNNGV. The CDR3 nucleotides are TGTGCCAGCAGCTTAGATCGGGCAAATACGCAGTATTTT. Translation gives CASSLDRANTQYF.

This clonotype occurred many times. This chain joins TRBV7-9 and TRBJ1-2; a weak D match, TRBD1 (6 bases). Trimming took 5 bases from V and 8 from J, leaving 18 bases between them. CDR1 and CDR2 from the germline V gene are SEHNR and FQNEAQ (reference sequence). CDR3 length: 14 amino acids. The CDR3 nucleotides read TGTGCCAGCAGCCAAGTGGGGGGGCCCTACGGCTACACCTTC. This codes for CASSQVGGPYGYTF.

This clonotype was counted many times. This chain uses TRBV20-1 with TRBJ2-7; 13 positions match TRBD2. The germline CDR1 and CDR2 sequences are DFQATT and SNEGSKA (reference sequence). This CDR3 spans 14 amino acids. J was trimmed by 3 bases and V by 6 bases; bases with no gene match: 5. For the CDR3, the DNA is TGCAGTGCGAAGGGACTAGCGGGAAACTACGAGCAGTACTTC. Its protein is CSAKGLAGNYEQYF.

This clonotype was detected ten times or more. The genes are TRBV19 and TRBJ1-5; D remains unclear. The V end was cut by 6 bases, the J end by 0 bases, with 9 bases between. The CDR3 is made up of 14 amino acids. CDR1 is LNHDA and CDR2 is SQIVND in the germline V gene (reference sequence). The CDR3 DNA reads as TGTGCCAGTAGCCACCGCGATAGCAATCAGCCCCAGCATTTT. Amino acid sequence: CASSHRDSNQPQHF.

This clonotype was seen repeatedly, ten times or more. The V gene is TRBV19, the J gene TRBJ2-2, with a tentative D call TRBD1 (5 bases). The CDR3 sequence is 15 residues long. Germline V gives CDR1 LNHDA, CDR2 SQIVND (reference sequence). With 4 bases removed from V and 0 bases from J, the gap between germline ends came to 9 bases. The CDR3 spells CASSTQGSNTGELFF. DNA for the CDR3: TGTGCCAGTAGTACTCAGGGCTCGAACACCGGGGAGCTGTTTTTT.

This clonotype was found many times. The chain combines TRBV5-1 with TRBJ2-5; possibly TRBD2 for D (6 bases). V gave up 4 bases and J gave up 3 bases, with 16 bases separating them. The CDR3 sequence is 15 residues long. Per the germline V gene, CDR1 is SGHRS and CDR2 is YFSETQ. In nucleotides, the CDR3 is TGCGCCAGCAGCCGTGGGGCCGGGGGTGAAGAGACCCAGTACTTC. Encoded protein: CASSRGAGGEETQYF.

V and J are TRBV6-1 and TRBJ2-7, with TRBD2 matching 7 bases. This CDR3 region has 16 residues. In germline, CDR1 is MNHNS, CDR2 SASEGT. V gave up 5 bases and J gave up 1 base; unmatched junction bases: 11. CDR3 amino acids: CASSPPRLAASYEQYF. CDR3 sequence (DNA): TGTGCCAGCAGTCCTCCCCGGCTAGCGGCGTCCTACGAGCAGTACTTC.

This chain connects TRBV28 to TRBJ2-5; 7 nucleotides line up with TRBD1. CDR1 is MDHEN and CDR2 is SYDVKM in the germline V gene. With 7 bases clipped from V and 1 base from J, the junction kept 9 bases outside the gene matches. The CDR3 covers 15 residues. This CDR3 reads CASTPIGQVQETQYF. CDR3 DNA: TGTGCCAGCACACCGATAGGACAGGTCCAAGAGACCCAGTACTTC. Using reference TRBV28 and TRBJ2-5 for the parts outside the CDR3, the full variable domain is DVKVTQSSRYLVKRTGEKVFLECVQDMDHENMFWYRQDPGLGLRLIYFSYDVKMKEKGDIPEGYSVSREKKERFSLILESASTNQTSMYLCASTPIGQVQETQYFGPGTRLLVL.

This clonotype was observed at least ten times. This chain joins TRBV5-1 and TRBJ2-5, with 8 bases lining up with TRBD2. The CDR3 contains 15 residues. The trim removed 0 bases at V and 2 bases at J, leaving 3 bases unmatched. The germline V gene encodes CDR1 SGHRS and CDR2 YFSETQ. CDR3 bases: TGCGCCAGCAGCTTGGGTAGCGGGGTACAAGAGACCCAGTACTTC. This gives the protein CASSLGSGVQETQYF.

This clonotype was seen ten or more times. J is TRBJ2-5 and V is TRBV2, with TRBD1 matching over 8 bases. V shed 4 bases and J 7 bases; nucleotides not matched to a gene: 8. The CDR3 has 14 amino acids. Germline V gives CDR1 SNHLY, CDR2 FYNNEI. CDR3 nucleotide sequence: TGTGCCAGCAGTGCCCTGACAGGGGTCGGGACCCAGTACTTC. Protein product: CASSALTGVGTQYF.

This clonotype was seen repeatedly, ten times or more. V usage is TRBV6-2 or TRBV6-3 and J usage is TRBJ2-2; D unresolved. Germline V CDR1 and CDR2: MNHEY, SVGEGT. V was pared by 5 bases and J by 0 bases, with 7 bases between. The CDR3 extends over 14 amino acids. This chain's CDR3 is CASSLIPNTGELFF. The CDR3 region has the DNA TGTGCCAGCAGTCTAATCCCGAACACCGGGGAGCTGTTTTTT.

This clonotype was counted ten times or more. The rearrangement joins TRBV7-3 to TRBJ2-2; a weak D match, TRBD1 (6 bases). The V and J ends lost 1 base and 1 base respectively, with 7 bases between them. This CDR3 is 15 amino acids long. CDR1 and CDR2 from the germline V gene are SGHTA and FQGTGA. The CDR3 DNA reads as TGTGCCAGCAGCTTAAAGACAGGGAACACCGGGGAGCTGTTTTTT. The encoded protein is CASSLKTGNTGELFF.

There are many counts of this clonotype. V is TRBV30 and J is TRBJ2-7; no clear D gene. From germline, CDR1 is GTSNPN and CDR2 SVGIG (reference sequence). V was cut by 3 bases and J by 6 bases, with 9 bases left in between. There are 11 residues in the CDR3. CDR3 in DNA: TGTGCCTGGAGGCAGGAAGGCGAGCAGTACTTC. Its protein product is CAWRQEGEQYF.

Ten or more counts support this clonotype. A read error may produce the germline difference seen at one junction end. CDR3 region: CPSSYVQGAGANVLTF. The CDR3 DNA reads TGTCCCAGCAGTTATGTACAGGGAGCTGGGGCCAACGTCCTGACTTTC. The chain uses TRBV2 and TRBJ2-6; the D gene is possibly TRBD1 (6 bases). The CDR3 is 16 residues long. Looked up from germline, CDR1 is SNHLY and CDR2 is FYNNEI.

This clonotype was recorded many times. The chain couples TRBV5-1 to TRBJ2-4; 8 nucleotides align to TRBD1. Trimming took 0 bases from V and 9 from J; bases not matched to a gene: 11. The CDR3 is made up of 16 amino acids. Germline V gives CDR1 SGHRS, CDR2 YFSETQ. The CDR3 loop reads CASSLGLTGDRVIQYF. In DNA, the CDR3 is TGCGCCAGCAGCTTGGGGTTGACAGGGGACCGGGTCATTCAGTACTTC.

V gene TRBV7-2 combines with J gene TRBJ2-7; D is perhaps TRBD2 (5 bases). There are 14 residues in the CDR3. CDR1 SGHTA and CDR2 FQGNSA come from the germline V gene. V was clipped by 5 bases and J by 0 bases, with 11 bases between them. The chain's CDR3 is CASSADSYSYEQYF. The CDR3 bases are TGTGCCAGCAGCGCGGACTCTTACTCCTACGAGCAGTACTTC. Full variable domain (outside the CDR3, taken from reference TRBV7-2 and TRBJ2-7): GAGVSQSPSNKVTEKGKDVELRCDPISGHTALYWYRQSLGQGLEFLIYFQGNSAPDKSGLPSDRFSAERTGGSVSTLTIQRTQQEDSAVYLCASSADSYSYEQYFGPGTRLTVT.

This clonotype occurred once. The chain's CDR3 is CASSPRTSSYEQYF. The DNA for the CDR3 is TGTGCCAGCAGCCCGCGGACAAGCTCCTACGAGCAGTACTTC. The chain couples TRBV7-9 to TRBJ2-7, with D tentatively TRBD1 (5 bases). The CDR3 runs to 14 residues. Trimming shortened V by 5 bases and J by 0 bases, and 11 bases separated the two germline ends. Germline loops: CDR1 SEHNR, CDR2 FQNEAQ (reference sequence). The whole variable domain, filled in from reference TRBV7-9 and TRBJ2-7, reads DTGVSQNPRHKITKRGQNVTFRCDPISEHNRLYWYRQTLGQGPEFLTYFQNEAQLEKSRLLSDRFSAERPKGSFSTLEIQRTEQGDSAMYLCASSPRTSSYEQYFGPGTRLTVT.

This clonotype was seen repeatedly, ten times or more. The rearrangement links TRBV5-1 to TRBJ2-5, with 9 bases aligning to TRBD1. CDR1 SGHRS and CDR2 YFSETQ come from the germline V gene. The CDR3 contains 14 residues. The V gene end was trimmed by 4 bases and the J gene end by 3 bases; junction bases not matched to a gene: 4. CDR3 DNA sequence: TGCGCCAGCAGCACCGGGGACAGGGAAGAGACCCAGTACTTC. Amino acids: CASSTGDREETQYF.

The chain couples TRBV2 to TRBJ2-7; 8 nucleotides match TRBD1. Trimming removed 4 bases from V and 2 bases from J; junction bases left unmatched: 7. CDR1 is SNHLY, CDR2 FYNNEI, per germline. The CDR3 length is 15 residues. The CDR3 region is CASSGSGGNPYEQYF. Here the CDR3 DNA reads TGTGCCAGCAGTGGCTCAGGGGGCAACCCCTACGAGCAGTACTTC.

This sequence joins TRBV30 and TRBJ1-1; tentatively, D is TRBD1 (5 bases). V was shortened by 0 bases and J by 1 base, with 9 bases between the two germline ends. Germline CDR1 reads GTSNPN; CDR2 reads SVGIG (reference sequence). The CDR3 consists of 14 residues. In nucleotides, the CDR3 is TGTGCCTGGAGTGTTGGGGGAACGAACACTGAAGCTTTCTTT. As protein: CAWSVGGTNTEAFF.